These T cell receptor beta chains were read from a single sample in a study of shared clonotypes between healthy human individuals. Clones were read by immunoSEQ multiplex PCR, and TCRdb kept only the in-frame ones, dropping some. The sample consists of about 600,000 clones, roughly four fifths of them appearing once. Input material: PBMCs. These receptors were collected from a middle-aged woman in good health. Some clones in this sample may be carry-over from other donors' samples. CDR3s leave out the opening cysteine and the closing phenylalanine or tryptophan. D genes are given only for firm matches. A row's size may be missing; if present it is once, few, many or a size class.

D gene	clone size	V gene	CDR3 protein
TRBD1	NA	TRBV19	ASSRQGRKEQF
NA	NA	TRBV29-1	SVTSSRETQY
TRBD1	NA	TRBV7-2	ASSLAGTAYGYT
NA	NA	TRBV27	VSSTPATPNEQF
TRBD1	few	TRBV6-5	ASRRTGRNTEAF
NA	NA	TRBV11-3	ASSLRTKFEQY
TRBD1	NA	TRBV7-7	ASSPSGTGTGEQY
NA	NA	TRBV9	ASSVSGGDTGELF
TRBD1	NA	TRBV7-9	ASSLGGTGYGYT
NA	few	TRBV2	ASNGQPDTEAF
NA	NA	TRBV30	AWSVQGYGQRNSPLH
NA	NA	TRBV19	ASSLWQNPGANVLT
NA	NA	TRBV5-4	ASSLQGSENTIY
TRBD2	NA	TRBV10-3	AISESSSGGYNEQF
NA	NA	TRBV30	AWRGGGTDEAF
NA	NA	TRBV27	ASSFPGAQH
TRBD2	NA	TRBV29-1	SVVREGTYEQY
NA	NA	TRBV6-1	ASSEGAPTNEKLF
NA	NA	TRBV6-1	ASSEGAGLYTGELF
TRBD1	NA	TRBV9	ASSETGGMYNEQF
TRBD2	NA	TRBV18	ASSPPERELVNEQF
NA	once	TRBV6-6	ATQGSETQY
NA	NA	TRBV7-9	ASSLVGRGDEKLF
TRBD1	NA	TRBV11-2	ASSTTAGQGFGYEQY
NA	once	TRBV6-1	ASSRGSDQPQH
NA	once	TRBV7-8	ASSLVLTPPQGYT
NA	NA	TRBV28	AIRQPPYEQY
TRBD1	NA	TRBV5-1	ASNRDRGTYEQY
TRBD1	few	TRBV29-1	SVELGGGTEAF
TRBD1	NA	TRBV28	ASSLGTGRQQY
NA	NA	TRBV28	ASRNSGTGNDYEQY
TRBD2	NA	TRBV7-2	ASSPRRGGASTDTQY
NA	few	TRBV10-1	ASSDPGANVLT
TRBD2	NA	TRBV6-1	ASSGGVAGAIYEQY
NA	few	TRBV5-1	ASSQGTLGTADSGNTIY
TRBD1	NA	TRBV10-3	AISAGTGTGELF
NA	few	TRBV4-3	ASSQEGSGIGEKLF
TRBD1	NA	TRBV27	ASKPGQGANYGYT
TRBD1	NA	TRBV11-3	ASSSRPGTGRETQY
TRBD1	NA	TRBV11-2	ASSLGQRDTQY